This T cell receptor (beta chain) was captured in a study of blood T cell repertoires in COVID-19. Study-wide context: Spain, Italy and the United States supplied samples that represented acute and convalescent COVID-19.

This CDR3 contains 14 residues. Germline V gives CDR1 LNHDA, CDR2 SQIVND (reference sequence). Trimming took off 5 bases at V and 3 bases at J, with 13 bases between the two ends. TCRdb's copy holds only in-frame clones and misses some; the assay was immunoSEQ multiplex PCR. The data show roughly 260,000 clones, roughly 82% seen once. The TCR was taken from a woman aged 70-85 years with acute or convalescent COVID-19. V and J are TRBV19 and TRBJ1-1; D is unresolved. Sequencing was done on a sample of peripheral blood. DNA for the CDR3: TGTGCCAGTAGTCCCTACAAAGGAGACACTGAAGCTTTCTTT. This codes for CASSPYKGDTEAFF.